The clone carrying this TCR beta chain was recorded only once. Its antigen is unknown. These data are taken from a study of T cell repertoires in cytomegalovirus infection. Across the study: The public TCR beta signatures pointed to both CMV infection and matching HLA type.

The CDR3 is 15 residues long. Trimming shortened V by 0 bases and J by 1 base, and 7 bases separated the two germline ends. Germline V gives CDR1 LGHNA, CDR2 YSLEER. TCRdb re-called the reads with MiXCR, one entry per CDR3 protein. The table shows about 130,000 distinct CDR3 sequences, with under 30% occurring only once. Whole-study results and caveats: The response measured ex vivo was dominated by TCR beta clonotypes (HLA-C-restricted and CMV-specific). There were carriers of CMV plus the relevant HLA, and cumulative public TCR beta family frequency identified them.

The sequence came from a human donor in good health (CMV status not recorded). Some clones in this sample may be carry-over from other donors' samples. V gene TRBV4-3 combines with J gene TRBJ1-5; possibly TRBD1 for D (5 bases). Input material: PBMCs, sequenced either directly or after in vitro stimulation (not recorded which). The CDR3 region has the DNA TGCGCCAGCAGCCAAGATGAGGGGAGCAATCAGCCCCAGCATTTT. This sequence encodes CASSQDEGSNQPQHF.